One and the same sample provided the 15 T cell receptor beta chains below, sequenced in a study of blood T cell repertoires in COVID-19. Assay: immunoSEQ multiplex PCR; the TCRdb copy retains only in-frame clones and omits some. The sample holds 250,000 to 350,000 clones, 80% to 90% seen once. The material sequenced was PBMCs or T cells enriched from blood (not recorded which). These receptors all come from a woman aged 25-40 years who had recovered from COVID-19.

The chain joins TRBV7-7 to TRBJ2-2; 8 nucleotides match TRBD1. V gave up 5 bases and J gave up 6 bases; unmatched junction bases: 8. Germline CDR1 and CDR2: SSHAT and FNYEAQ (reference sequence). The CDR3 sequence is 15 residues long. In DNA, the CDR3 is TGTGCCAGCAGCCCTATCGGGACAGGCGCCGGGGAGCTGTTTTTT. Translation: CASSPIGTGAGELFF.

This clone came up many times. Other nucleotide sequences from this sample produce the same CDR3. The genes are TRBV15 and TRBJ1-1, with a weak D call TRBD1 (5 bases). The V end was cut by 5 bases, the J end by 3 bases, with 28 bases between. Germline loops: CDR1 LNHNV, CDR2 YYDKDF (reference sequence). The CDR3 consists of 19 residues. The CDR3, as DNA: TGTGCCACCAGCGGTGGGGGGGGTCGGGGTGGATTTTTAGACACTGAAGCTTTCTTT. Protein: CATSGGGGRGGFLDTEAFF. The whole variable domain, filled in from reference TRBV15 and TRBJ1-1, reads DAMVIQNPRYQVTQFGKPVTLSCSQTLNHNVMYWYQQKSSQAPKLLFHYYDKDFNNEADTPDNFQSRRPNTSFCFLDIRSPGLGDTAMYLCATSGGGGRGGFLDTEAFFGQGTRLTVV.

This chain's CDR3 is CASSESRGPGSYEQYF. The CDR3, as DNA: TGCGCCAGCAGTGAATCTCGGGGTCCGGGCTCCTACGAGCAGTACTTC. The chain recombines TRBV10-2 with TRBJ2-7; a possible D gene is TRBD2 (5 bases). V lost 3 bases and J lost 0, with 15 bases in between. The CDR3 runs to 16 residues. Germline CDR1 reads WSHSY; CDR2 reads SAAADI.

A few counts support this clone. The V call is TRBV28, the J call TRBJ1-2; possibly TRBD1 for D (5 bases). The CDR3 is 16 residues long. Trimming stripped 3 bases from V and 6 bases from J, with 20 bases between. Germline lookup yields CDR1 MDHEN and CDR2 SYDVKM. CDR3 DNA sequence: TGTGCCAGCAGTTTTCTACAGGCTCTACCGTATGATGGCTACACCTTC. This gives the protein CASSFLQALPYDGYTF.

The gene calls are TRBV6-1 and TRBJ1-5; no clear D. Per the germline V gene, CDR1 is MNHNS and CDR2 is SASEGT. The V gene lost 3 bases and the J gene lost 2 bases, with 14 bases spanning the gap. The CDR3 totals 16 residues. DNA for the CDR3: TGTGCCAGCAGTGAGTCGGGTTGGCAGCGCAATCAGCCCCAGCATTTT. This codes for CASSESGWQRNQPQHF.

This chain connects TRBV6-5 to TRBJ1-2, with D possibly TRBD1 on 6 matching bases. V lost 7 bases and J 3 bases, leaving 12 bases between the germline ends. The CDR3 is made up of 13 amino acids. The germline V gene encodes CDR1 MNHEY and CDR2 SVGAGI. In DNA, the CDR3 is TGTGCCAGCAACGGGGGGCTCGACTATGGCTACACCTTC. This sequence encodes CASNGGLDYGYTF.

The chain uses TRBV7-2 and TRBJ1-5; no clear D. There are 15 residues in the CDR3. Trimming stripped 3 bases from V and 4 bases from J, with 13 bases between. Germline V lookup: CDR1 SGHTA, CDR2 FQGNSA. The CDR3 DNA sequence: TGTGCCAGCAGCTTTACGACTACAGCTAATCAGCCCCAGCATTTT. Protein sequence: CASSFTTTANQPQHF.

The chain carries TRBV6-4 and TRBJ2-3, with a possible D match to TRBD2 (5 bases). CDR1 MRHNA and CDR2 SNTAGT come from the germline V gene. V was clipped by 2 bases and J by 3 bases, with 12 bases between them. The CDR3 has 15 residues. The CDR3 DNA reads as TGTGCCAGCAGTGACACCTCCGGGAAGACAGATACGCAGTATTTT. This codes for CASSDTSGKTDTQYF.

The J gene is TRBJ1-2, the V gene TRBV10-2, with 8 bases aligning to TRBD1. The CDR3 spans 14 residues. Germline-derived CDR1 and CDR2 are WSHSY and SAAADI. Germline trimming cut 3 bases from V and 7 bases from J; bases unmatched to any gene: 7. The chain's CDR3 is CASSETGTGIGYTF. The CDR3 DNA reads as TGCGCCAGCAGTGAAACCGGGACAGGAATTGGCTACACCTTC.

V is TRBV4-2 and J is TRBJ2-7, with TRBD2 identical over 8 bases. CDR1 is LGHNA, CDR2 YNFKEQ, per germline. Unmatched junction bases numbered 11, after V lost 7 bases and J lost 3 bases. This CDR3 is built from 15 residues. CDR3 nucleotides: TGTGCCAGCAAGGGCCTGGGACTAGGGGACTACGAGCAGTACTTC. This gives the protein CASKGLGLGDYEQYF.

This clone was seen just once. The chain combines TRBV12-5 with TRBJ2-5; D might be TRBD2 (5 bases). This CDR3 has 13 residues. Trimming pared 7 bases from V and 4 bases from J, leaving 13 bases between. Germline assignment: CDR1 LGHNT and CDR2 FRNRAP. The CDR3 region has the DNA TGTGCTAGTGCCGGGGAGTTGGGAGAGACCCAGTACTTC. Protein: CASAGELGETQYF.

The DNA for the CDR3 is TGTGCCAGCAGCTTAGATAGAGCTCAGCGGGGAGACACAGATACGCAGTATTTT. Translating gives CASSLDRAQRGDTDTQYF. The chain recombines TRBV7-2 with TRBJ2-3; 7 bases match TRBD2. The CDR3 covers 18 residues. CDR1 and CDR2 (germline): SGHTA, FQGNSA. J gave up 2 bases and V 1 base, and 12 bases lay outside the gene matches.

This chain connects TRBV5-1 to TRBJ1-2, with 7 bases matching TRBD1. Germline-derived CDR1 and CDR2 are SGHRS and YFSETQ. Trimming removed 0 bases from V and 6 bases from J; junction bases left unmatched: 5. The CDR3 has 14 residues. The CDR3 reads CASSLDRGGDGYTF. In nucleotides, the CDR3 is TGCGCCAGCAGCTTGGACAGGGGCGGGGATGGCTACACCTTC. The full variable domain, with the rest looked up from reference TRBV5-1 and TRBJ1-2, is KAGVTQTPRYLIKTRGQQVTLSCSPISGHRSVSWYQQTPGQGLQFLFEYFSETQRNKGNFPGRFSGRQFSNSRSEMNVSTLELGDSALYLCASSLDRGGDGYTFGSGTRLTVV.

The J gene is TRBJ2-1, the V gene TRBV18; D not resolved. Germline-derived CDR1 and CDR2 are KGHSH and LQKENI. The CDR3 is made up of 14 amino acids. Trimming removed 3 bases from V and 8 bases from J, with 14 bases in between. DNA for the CDR3: TGTGCCAGCTCACCCTCACGTGGGCTGGATGAGCAGTTCTTC. It codes for CASSPSRGLDEQFF.

This clone was recorded a few times. In nucleotides, the CDR3 is TGTGCCAGCAGGGACTTAAACTATGGCTACACCTTC. This codes for CASRDLNYGYTF. J is TRBJ1-2 and V is TRBV12-3 or TRBV12-4; the D is unclear. V lost 6 bases to trimming and J lost 2 bases, with 7 bases between them. This CDR3 region has 12 residues.